This TCR beta chain was found in a study of T cells after yellow fever vaccination. Study conclusions and caveats: Some clonotypes, a small share, were shared between CD4 and CD8 compartments.

This clonotype turned up a few times. The antigen remains undetermined. TCRdb ran MiXCR on the 5' RACE reads and lists one entry per CDR3 protein. The data contain roughly 500,000 distinct CDR3 sequences, about 19% of them seen just once; the ten biggest clones take up roughly an eighth. Trimming pared 6 bases from V and 6 bases from J, leaving 16 bases between. The CDR3 sequence is 13 residues long. Germline CDR1 and CDR2: SQVTM and ANQGSEA. The source was PBMCs, collected 15 days after the yellow fever booster vaccination. The sequence was obtained from a man aged 25 to 45 who received the YFV17D yellow fever vaccine. The rearrangement joins TRBV29-1 to TRBJ2-3, with a possible D match to TRBD2 (5 bases). CDR3 nucleotides: TGCAGCGTGAACAGCTTAAGCGGCGATACGCAGTATTTT. This codes for CSVNSLSGDTQYF.